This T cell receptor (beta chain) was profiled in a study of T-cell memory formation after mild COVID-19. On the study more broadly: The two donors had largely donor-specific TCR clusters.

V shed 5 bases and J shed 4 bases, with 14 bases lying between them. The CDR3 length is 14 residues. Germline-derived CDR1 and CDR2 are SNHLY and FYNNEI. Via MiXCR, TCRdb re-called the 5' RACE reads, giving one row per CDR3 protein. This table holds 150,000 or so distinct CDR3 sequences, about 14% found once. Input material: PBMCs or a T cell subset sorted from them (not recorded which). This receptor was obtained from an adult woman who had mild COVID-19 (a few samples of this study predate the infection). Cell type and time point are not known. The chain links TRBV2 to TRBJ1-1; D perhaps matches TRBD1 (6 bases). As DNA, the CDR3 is TGTGCCAGCAGTCCACAGGGTAGGGGCACTGAAGCTTTCTTT. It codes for CASSPQGRGTEAFF.